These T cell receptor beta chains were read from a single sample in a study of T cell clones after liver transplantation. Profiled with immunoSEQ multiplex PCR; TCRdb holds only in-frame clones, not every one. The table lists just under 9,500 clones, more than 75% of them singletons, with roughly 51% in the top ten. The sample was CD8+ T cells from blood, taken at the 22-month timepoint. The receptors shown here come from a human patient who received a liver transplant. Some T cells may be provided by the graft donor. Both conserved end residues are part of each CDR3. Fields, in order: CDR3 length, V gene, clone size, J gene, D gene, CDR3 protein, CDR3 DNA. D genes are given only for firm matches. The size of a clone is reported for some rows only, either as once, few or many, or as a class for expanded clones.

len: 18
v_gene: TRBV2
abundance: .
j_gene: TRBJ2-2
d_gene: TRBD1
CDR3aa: CASSDGTGLTPNTGELFF
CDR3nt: TGTGCCAGCAGTGATGGGACAGGCCTAACTCCGAACACCGGGGAGCTGTTTTTT

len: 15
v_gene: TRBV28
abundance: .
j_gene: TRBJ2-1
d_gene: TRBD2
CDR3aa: CASSSISGGINEQFF
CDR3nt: TGTGCCAGCAGTTCTATTAGCGGGGGAATAAATGAGCAGTTCTTC

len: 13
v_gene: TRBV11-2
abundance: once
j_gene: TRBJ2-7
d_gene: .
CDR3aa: CASSFGSSYEQYF
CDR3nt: TGTGCCAGCAGCTTCGGCAGTTCCTACGAGCAGTACTTC

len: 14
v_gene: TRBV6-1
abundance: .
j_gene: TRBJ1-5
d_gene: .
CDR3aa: CASRAQGWGQPQHF
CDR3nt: TGTGCCAGCAGGGCACAGGGTTGGGGTCAGCCCCAGCATTTT

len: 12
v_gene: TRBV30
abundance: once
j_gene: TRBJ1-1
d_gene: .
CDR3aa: CAWSHGRTEAFF
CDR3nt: TGTGCCTGGAGTCACGGACGGACTGAAGCTTTCTTT

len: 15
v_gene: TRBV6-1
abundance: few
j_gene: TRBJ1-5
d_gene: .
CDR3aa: CASWSEQYSNQPQHF
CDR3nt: TGTGCCAGCTGGTCGGAACAGTATAGCAATCAGCCCCAGCATTTT

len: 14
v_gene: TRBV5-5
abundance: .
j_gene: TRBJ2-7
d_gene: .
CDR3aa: CASSLGLAQYEQYF
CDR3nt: TGTGCCAGCAGCTTGGGTTTGGCACAATACGAGCAGTACTTC

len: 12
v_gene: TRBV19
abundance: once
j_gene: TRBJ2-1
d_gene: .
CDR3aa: CASSIGGSEQFF
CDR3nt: TGTGCCAGTAGTATAGGGGGGAGTGAGCAGTTCTTC

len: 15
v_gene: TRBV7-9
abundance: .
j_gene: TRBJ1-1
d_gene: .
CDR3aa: CASSMGQGVNTEAFF
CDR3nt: TGTGCCAGCAGCATGGGACAAGGGGTGAACACTGAAGCTTTCTTT

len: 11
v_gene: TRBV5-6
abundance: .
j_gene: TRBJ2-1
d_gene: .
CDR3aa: CASSFLDEQFF
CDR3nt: TGTGCCAGCAGCTTCCTGGATGAGCAGTTCTTC

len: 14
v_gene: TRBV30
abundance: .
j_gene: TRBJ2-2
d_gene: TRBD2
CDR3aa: CAFLAAQNTGELFF
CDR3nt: TGTGCCTTTCTAGCGGCGCAGAACACCGGGGAGCTGTTTTTT

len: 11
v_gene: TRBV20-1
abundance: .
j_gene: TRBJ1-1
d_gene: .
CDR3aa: CSASDFHEAFF
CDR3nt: TGCAGTGCTAGTGACTTCCATGAAGCTTTCTTT

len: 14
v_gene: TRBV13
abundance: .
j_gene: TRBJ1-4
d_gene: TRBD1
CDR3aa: CASSSTGTEEKLFF
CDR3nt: TGTGCCAGCAGCTCGACAGGGACAGAAGAAAAACTGTTTTTT

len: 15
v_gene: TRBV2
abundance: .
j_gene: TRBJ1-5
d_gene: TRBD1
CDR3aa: CASSEMTGASQPQHF
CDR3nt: TGTGCCAGCAGTGAAATGACAGGGGCGAGTCAGCCCCAGCATTTT

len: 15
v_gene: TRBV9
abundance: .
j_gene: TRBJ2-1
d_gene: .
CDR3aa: CASSETGWVGNEQFF
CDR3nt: TGTGCCAGCAGCGAAACAGGGTGGGTGGGCAATGAGCAGTTCTTC

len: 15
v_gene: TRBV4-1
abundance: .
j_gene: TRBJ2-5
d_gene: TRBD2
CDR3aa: CASSHSGGEPETQYF
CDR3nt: TGCGCCAGCAGCCATAGCGGGGGGGAACCAGAGACCCAGTACTTC

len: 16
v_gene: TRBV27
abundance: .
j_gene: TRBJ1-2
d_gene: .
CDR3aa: CASSLIPGDMSYGYTF
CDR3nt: TGTGCCAGCAGTTTAATTCCAGGGGATATGTCCTACGGCTACACCTTC

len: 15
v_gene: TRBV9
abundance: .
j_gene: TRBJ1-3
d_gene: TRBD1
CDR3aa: CASSGTGASGNTIYF
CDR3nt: TGTGCCAGCAGCGGAACAGGGGCATCTGGAAACACCATATATTTT

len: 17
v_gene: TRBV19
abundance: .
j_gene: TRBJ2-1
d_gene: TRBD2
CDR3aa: CASSTRPSGGPHNEQFF
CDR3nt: TGTGCCAGTAGTACGCGACCTAGCGGGGGACCTCACAATGAGCAGTTCTTC

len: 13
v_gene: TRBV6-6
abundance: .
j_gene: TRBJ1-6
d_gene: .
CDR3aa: CASSSRTDGPLHF
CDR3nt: TGTGCCAGCAGTTCTAGGACCGACGGGCCCCTCCACTTT

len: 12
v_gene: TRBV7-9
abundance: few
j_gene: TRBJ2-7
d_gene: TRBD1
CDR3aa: CASLGTGDEQYF
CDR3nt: TGTGCCAGCCTGGGGACAGGGGACGAGCAGTACTTC

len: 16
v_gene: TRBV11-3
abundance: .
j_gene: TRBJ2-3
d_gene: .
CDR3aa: CASSPNRAQSTDTQYF
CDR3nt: TGTGCCAGCAGCCCAAACAGGGCCCAAAGCACAGATACGCAGTATTTT

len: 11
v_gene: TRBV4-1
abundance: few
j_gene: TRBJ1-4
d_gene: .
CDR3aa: CASSGGEKLFF
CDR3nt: TGCGCCAGCAGCGGAGGTGAAAAACTGTTTTTT

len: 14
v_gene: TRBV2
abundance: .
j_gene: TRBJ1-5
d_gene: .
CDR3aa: CASSGRGGDQPQHF
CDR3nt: TGTGCCAGCAGTGGACGAGGCGGAGATCAGCCCCAGCATTTT

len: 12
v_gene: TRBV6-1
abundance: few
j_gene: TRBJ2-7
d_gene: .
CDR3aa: CASSEQTYEQYF
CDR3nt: TGTGCCAGCAGTGAACAAACCTACGAGCAGTACTTC

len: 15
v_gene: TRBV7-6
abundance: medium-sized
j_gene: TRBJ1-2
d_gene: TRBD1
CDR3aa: CASSQETGGKGGYTF
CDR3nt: TGTGCCAGCAGCCAAGAGACAGGGGGCAAAGGTGGCTACACCTTC

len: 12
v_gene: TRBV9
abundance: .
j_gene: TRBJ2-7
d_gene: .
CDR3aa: CASSSQGHEQYF
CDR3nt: TGTGCCAGCAGCTCCCAGGGACACGAGCAGTACTTC

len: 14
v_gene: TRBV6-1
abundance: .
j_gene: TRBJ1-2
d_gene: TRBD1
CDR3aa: CASRGTGINYGYTF
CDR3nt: TGTGCCAGCAGGGGGACAGGGATAAACTATGGCTACACCTTC

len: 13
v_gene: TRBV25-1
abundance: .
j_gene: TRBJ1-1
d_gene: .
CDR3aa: CASSYGENTEAFF
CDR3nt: TGTGCCAGCAGTTACGGCGAGAACACTGAAGCTTTCTTT

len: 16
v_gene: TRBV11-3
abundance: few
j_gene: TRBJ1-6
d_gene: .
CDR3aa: CASIQPGTQTNSPLHF
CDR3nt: TGTGCCAGCATCCAACCCGGGACGCAGACGAATTCACCCCTCCACTTT

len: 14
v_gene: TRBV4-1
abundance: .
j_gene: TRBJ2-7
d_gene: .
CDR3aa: CASSQGRLNYEQYF
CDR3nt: TGCGCCAGCAGCCAGGGGCGTCTTAACTACGAGCAGTACTTC

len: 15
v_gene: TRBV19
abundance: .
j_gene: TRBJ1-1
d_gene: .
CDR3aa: CASSIPGEGDTEAFF
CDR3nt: TGTGCCAGTAGTATTCCAGGGGAGGGGGACACTGAAGCTTTCTTT

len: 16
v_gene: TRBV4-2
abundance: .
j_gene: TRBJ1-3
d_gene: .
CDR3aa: CASSQETDSRRNTIYF
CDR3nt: TGTGCCAGCAGCCAGGAGACGGACAGCCGGCGAAACACCATATATTTT

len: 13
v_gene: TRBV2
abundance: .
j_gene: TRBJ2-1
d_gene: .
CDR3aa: CASSEVIYNEQFF
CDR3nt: TGTGCCAGCAGTGAAGTCATCTACAATGAGCAGTTCTTC

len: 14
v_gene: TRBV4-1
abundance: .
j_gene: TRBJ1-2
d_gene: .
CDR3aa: CASSQDPSNYGYTF
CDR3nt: TGCGCCAGCAGCCAAGATCCGTCAAACTATGGCTACACCTTC

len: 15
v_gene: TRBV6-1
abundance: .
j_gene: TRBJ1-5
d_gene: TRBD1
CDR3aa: CASIFTGDSNQPQHF
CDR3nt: TGTGCCAGCATTTTTACAGGGGATAGCAATCAGCCCCAGCATTTT

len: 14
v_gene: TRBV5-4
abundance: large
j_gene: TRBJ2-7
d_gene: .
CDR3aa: CASSLQGTDYEQYF
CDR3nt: TGTGCCAGCAGCTTACAGGGAACAGATTACGAGCAGTACTTC

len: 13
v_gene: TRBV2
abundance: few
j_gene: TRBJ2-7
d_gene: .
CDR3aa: CASSAGGGYEQYF
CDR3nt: TGTGCCAGCAGTGCGGGGGGCGGCTACGAGCAGTACTTC

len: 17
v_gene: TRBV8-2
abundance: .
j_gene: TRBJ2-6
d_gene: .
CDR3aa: CGMVKMITQSRANVLTF
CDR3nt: TGTGGCATGGTCAAGATGATAACACAAAGTCGGGCCAACGTCCTGACTTTC

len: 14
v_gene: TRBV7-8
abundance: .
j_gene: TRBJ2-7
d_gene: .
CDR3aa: CASSRPYSQGEQYF
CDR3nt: TGTGCCAGCAGCCGCCCTTACTCACAGGGAGAGCAGTACTTC

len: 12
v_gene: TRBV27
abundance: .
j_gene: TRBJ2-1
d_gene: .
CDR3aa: CASSFQGNEQFF
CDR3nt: TGTGCCAGCAGCTTTCAGGGAAATGAGCAGTTCTTC

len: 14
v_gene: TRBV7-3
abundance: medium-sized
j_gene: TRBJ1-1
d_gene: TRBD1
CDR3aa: CASSWGTVASEAFF
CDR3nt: TGTGCCAGCAGCTGGGGGACAGTTGCCTCTGAAGCTTTCTTT